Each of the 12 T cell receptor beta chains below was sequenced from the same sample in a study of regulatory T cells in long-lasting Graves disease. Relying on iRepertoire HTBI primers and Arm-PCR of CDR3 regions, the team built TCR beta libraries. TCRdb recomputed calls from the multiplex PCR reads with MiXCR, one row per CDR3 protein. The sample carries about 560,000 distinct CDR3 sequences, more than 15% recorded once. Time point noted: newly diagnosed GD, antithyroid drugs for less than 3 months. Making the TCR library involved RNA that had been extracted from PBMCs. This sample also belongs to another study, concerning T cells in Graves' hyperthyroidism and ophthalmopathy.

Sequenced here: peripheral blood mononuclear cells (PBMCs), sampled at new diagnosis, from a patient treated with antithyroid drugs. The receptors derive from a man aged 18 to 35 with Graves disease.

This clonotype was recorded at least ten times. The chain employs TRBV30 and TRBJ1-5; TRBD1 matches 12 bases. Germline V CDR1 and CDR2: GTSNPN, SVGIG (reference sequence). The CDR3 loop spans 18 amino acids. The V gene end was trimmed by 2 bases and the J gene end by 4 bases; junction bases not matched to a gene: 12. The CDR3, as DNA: TGTGCCTGGAGTAGCGGGGACAGGGGGCGAAGGAGAAATCAGCCCCAGCATTTT. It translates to CAWSSGDRGRRRNQPQHF.

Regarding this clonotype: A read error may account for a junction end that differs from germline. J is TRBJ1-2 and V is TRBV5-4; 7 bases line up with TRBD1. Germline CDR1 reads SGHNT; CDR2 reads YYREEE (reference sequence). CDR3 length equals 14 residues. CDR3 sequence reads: CAGSLRGTDYGYTF. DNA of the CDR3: TGTGCCGGCAGCTTAAGAGGGACAGACTATGGCTACACCTTC.

Written as DNA, the CDR3 is TGTGCCAGCAGTTATTCTAGCGAACCCGGGGAGCTGTTTTTT. This gives the protein CASSYSSEPGELFF. This chain links TRBV11-3 with TRBJ2-2, with a tentative D call TRBD2 (6 bases). The CDR3 spans 14 residues. Trimming took 6 bases from V and 6 from J, leaving 14 bases between them. Looked up from germline, CDR1 is SGHNT and CDR2 is YENEEA.

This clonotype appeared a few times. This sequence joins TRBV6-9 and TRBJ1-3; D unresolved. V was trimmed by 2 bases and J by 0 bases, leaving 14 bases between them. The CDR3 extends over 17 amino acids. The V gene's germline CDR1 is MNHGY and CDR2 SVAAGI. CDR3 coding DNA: TGTGCCAGCAGTTATAATTCGTTGGTAGTCTCTGGAAACACCATATATTTT. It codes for CASSYNSLVVSGNTIYF.

CDR3: CASSRVLAGAGEQFF. CDR3 sequence (DNA): TGTGCCAGCAGCCGCGTACTAGCGGGAGCAGGGGAGCAGTTCTTC. This chain connects TRBV11-3 to TRBJ2-1, with 11 positions matching TRBD2. This CDR3 has 15 residues. The germline gives CDR1 SGHNT, CDR2 YENEEA. Trimming at V came to 5 bases and at J to 10 bases, leaving 10 bases not matched to a gene. Together with reference TRBV11-3 and TRBJ2-1, the CDR3 gives the full variable domain: EAGVVQSPRYKIIEKKQPVAFWCNPISGHNTLYWYLQNLGQGPELLIRYENEEAVDDSQLPKDRFSAERLKGVDSTLKIQPAELGDSAVYLCASSRVLAGAGEQFFGPGTRLTVL.

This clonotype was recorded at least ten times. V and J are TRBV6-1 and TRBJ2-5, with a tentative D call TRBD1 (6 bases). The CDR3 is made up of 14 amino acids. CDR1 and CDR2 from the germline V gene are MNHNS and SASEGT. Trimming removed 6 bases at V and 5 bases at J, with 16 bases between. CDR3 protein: CASRGTRGGETQYF. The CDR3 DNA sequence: TGTGCCAGCAGGGGGACCAGGGGTGGGGAGACCCAGTACTTC.

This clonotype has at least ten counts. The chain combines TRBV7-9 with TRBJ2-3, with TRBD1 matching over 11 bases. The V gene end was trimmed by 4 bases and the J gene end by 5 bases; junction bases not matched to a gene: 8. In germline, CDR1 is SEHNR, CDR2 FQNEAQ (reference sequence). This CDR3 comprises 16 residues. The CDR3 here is CASSSPRTGGEDTQYF. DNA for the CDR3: TGTGCCAGCAGCTCGCCTCGGACAGGGGGCGAAGATACGCAGTATTTT. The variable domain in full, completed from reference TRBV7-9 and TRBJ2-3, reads DTGVSQNPRHKITKRGQNVTFRCDPISEHNRLYWYRQTLGQGPEFLTYFQNEAQLEKSRLLSDRFSAERPKGSFSTLEIQRTEQGDSAMYLCASSSPRTGGEDTQYFGPGTRLTVL.

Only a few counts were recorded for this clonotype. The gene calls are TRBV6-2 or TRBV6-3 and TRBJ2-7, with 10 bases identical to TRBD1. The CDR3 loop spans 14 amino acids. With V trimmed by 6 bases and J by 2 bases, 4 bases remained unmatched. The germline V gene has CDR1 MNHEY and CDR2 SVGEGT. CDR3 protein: CASRGQGLTYEQYF. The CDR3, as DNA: TGTGCCAGCAGGGGACAGGGGCTCACCTACGAGCAGTACTTC.

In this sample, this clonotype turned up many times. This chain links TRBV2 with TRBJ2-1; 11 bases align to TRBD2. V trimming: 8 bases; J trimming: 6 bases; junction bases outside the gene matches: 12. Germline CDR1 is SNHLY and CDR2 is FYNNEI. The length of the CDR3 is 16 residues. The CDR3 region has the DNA TGTGCCAGCGCCTTGCGGCTAGCGGGGGGCCCCAATGAGCAGTTCTTC. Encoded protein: CASALRLAGGPNEQFF.

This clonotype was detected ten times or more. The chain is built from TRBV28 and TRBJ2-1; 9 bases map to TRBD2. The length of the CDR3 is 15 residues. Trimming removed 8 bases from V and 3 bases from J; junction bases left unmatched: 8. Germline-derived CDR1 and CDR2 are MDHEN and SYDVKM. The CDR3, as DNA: TGTGCCAGCCACAGTTCGACTAGCGGCTACAATGAGCAGTTCTTC. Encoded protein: CASHSSTSGYNEQFF.

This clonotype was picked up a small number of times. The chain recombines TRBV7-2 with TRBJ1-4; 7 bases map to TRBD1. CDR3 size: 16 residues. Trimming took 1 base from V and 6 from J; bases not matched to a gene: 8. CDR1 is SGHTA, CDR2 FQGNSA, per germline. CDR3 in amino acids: CASSLGRDRADEKLFF. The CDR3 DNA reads TGTGCCAGCAGCTTAGGGCGTGACAGGGCGGATGAAAAACTGTTTTTT.

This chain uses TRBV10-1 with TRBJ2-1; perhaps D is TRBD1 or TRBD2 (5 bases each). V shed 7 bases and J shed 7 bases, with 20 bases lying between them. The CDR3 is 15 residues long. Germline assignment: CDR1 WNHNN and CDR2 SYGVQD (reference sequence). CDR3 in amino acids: CASINQVGTHNEQFF. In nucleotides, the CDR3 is TGCGCCAGCATTAACCAGGTGGGGACCCATAATGAGCAGTTCTTC.